This note documents a single T cell receptor beta chain sequence. What antigen it recognizes has not been identified. It has no much larger one-base neighbor in the sample; base qualities were not kept. According to the study, the label for this sample's time point signals: about 28 days (+/-7) after the second vaccine dose. Sample treatment or condition, as interpreted from the label and publication: meningococcal conjugate vaccine given as trial control. The vaccinee samples were drawn from two UK trials, COV001 and COV002, one of which was a single-blind randomized controlled phase 2/3 trial testing AZD1222 (ChAdOx1 nCoV-19) in healthy adults. For TCRbeta chain sequencing, PBMC samples from trial participants were taken at day 0 and at day 28 after the second dose. The data belong to a study of T cell responses to AZD1222 COVID-19 vaccine (dated by TCRdb to about 2021). Describing the broader study: A total of about 230 trial participants underwent TCR sequencing, of whom roughly 210 received two doses of AZD1222 and about 25 received two doses of the MenACWY control vaccine. Trial participants were enrolled into age subgroups of 18-55, 56-69 and 70-plus years, which contained about 150, 27 and 61 TCR-sequenced participants, respectively. Points the paper makes about the study in general: Reportedly, close to half of the unique spike-specific TCRs recognized epitopes lying outside the regions that are mutated in the B.1.351 and B.1.1.7 variants. Because no day 14 peak-response samples were available, repertoires were characterized only after the peak T cell response. The 56-69-year group was small, and its depth increase did not reach significance, likely because of low power. Conclusions about previously exposed vaccinees are limited, since just five or six AZD1222 recipients were seropositive for SARS-CoV-2 at baseline. A significant rise in spike-specific TCR breadth and depth was observed after two AZD1222 doses relative to day 0 and relative to MenACWY recipients. CD4 TCRs associated with the vaccine covered the entire spike protein, and the dominant responses were in regions 160-218 and 743-854. Participants were mostly white British, with more females than males. The authors suggested clonal diversity may have been underestimated.

The CDR3 regions of human TCRbeta chains were subjected to immunosequencing. Per the authors' processing: TCRs in the repertoires were matched against a reference library of SARS-CoV-2-specific TCRs that had been generated with the MIRA antigen-specificity platform. Breadth was defined as the fraction of unique TCRs that were SARS-CoV-2-associated, and depth was defined as the fraction of total T cells that were SARS-CoV-2-associated. Each spike-specific TCR was assigned to its reactive spike region and to a CD4 or CD8 class using the MIRA data. Log10-transformed breadth and depth values were compared by one-way ANOVA with Sidak's multiple comparisons tests. The immuneACCESS repertoire file appears here via TCRdb, limited to in-frame rearrangements. These files lack a portion of the clones; in checked studies, under half of the deficit traces to unresolved V genes, and the cause of the others is not known. V and J calls and clone size follow that table, whereas D and trimming were derived from the DNA. This sample comprises around 150,000 clones, roughly nine tenths of them detected only once. The top ten hold 7.5% to 8% of the sample.

The sample was peripheral blood, taken 28 days after the second dose of the MenACWY control vaccine. This clonotype was sampled from an adult who received the MenACWY meningococcal vaccine as a control.

The CDR3 region reads CASSPPSGELFF. The base sequence is TGTGCCAGCTCACCACCGTCCGGGGAGCTGTTTTTT. Here the chain combines TRBV18 and TRBJ2-2; a confident D gene designation cannot be given. For CDR1 and CDR2, the germline V gene lists KGHSH and LQKENI. V and J lose 0 bases and 6 bases, and a span of 2 bases separates them. The CDR3, cysteine through phenylalanine, is 12 amino acids long. The sequence is cut down to CDR3 DNA, 36 bases in frame from base 1.